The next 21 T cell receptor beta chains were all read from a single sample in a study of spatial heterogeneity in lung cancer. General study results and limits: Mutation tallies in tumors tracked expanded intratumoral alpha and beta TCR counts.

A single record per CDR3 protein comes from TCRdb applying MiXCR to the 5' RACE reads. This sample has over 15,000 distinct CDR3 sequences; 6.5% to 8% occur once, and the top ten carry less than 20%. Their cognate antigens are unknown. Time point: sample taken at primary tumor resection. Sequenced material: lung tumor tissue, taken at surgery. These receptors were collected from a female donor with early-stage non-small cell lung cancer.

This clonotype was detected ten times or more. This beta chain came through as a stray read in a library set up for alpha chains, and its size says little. The CDR3 loop is CASSSRYEQYF. The CDR3 bases are TGTGCCAGCAGTTCCAGGTACGAGCAGTACTTC. This chain uses TRBV12-3 or TRBV12-4 with TRBJ2-7; D is undetermined. V gave up 4 bases and J gave up 4 bases, with 5 bases separating them. This CDR3 is built from 11 residues.

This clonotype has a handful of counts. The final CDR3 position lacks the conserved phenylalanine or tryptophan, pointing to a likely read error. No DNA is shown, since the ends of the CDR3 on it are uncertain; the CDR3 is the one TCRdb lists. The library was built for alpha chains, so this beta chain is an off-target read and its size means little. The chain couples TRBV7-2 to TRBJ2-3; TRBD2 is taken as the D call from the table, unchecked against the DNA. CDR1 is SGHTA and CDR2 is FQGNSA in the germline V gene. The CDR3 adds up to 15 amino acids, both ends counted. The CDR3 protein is CASSLGQTMGTDTQY.

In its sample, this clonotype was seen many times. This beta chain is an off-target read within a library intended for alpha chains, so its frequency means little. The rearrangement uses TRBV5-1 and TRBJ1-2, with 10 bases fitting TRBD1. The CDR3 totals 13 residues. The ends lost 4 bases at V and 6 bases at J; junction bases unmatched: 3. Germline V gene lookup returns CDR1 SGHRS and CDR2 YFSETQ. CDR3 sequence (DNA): TGCGCCAGCAGCGAAGGACAGGGGGATGGCTACACCTTC. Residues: CASSEGQGDGYTF.

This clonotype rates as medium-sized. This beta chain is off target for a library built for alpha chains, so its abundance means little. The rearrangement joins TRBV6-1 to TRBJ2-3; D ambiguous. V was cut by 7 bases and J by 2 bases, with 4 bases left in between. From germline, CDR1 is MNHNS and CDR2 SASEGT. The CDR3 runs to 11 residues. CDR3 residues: CASTYTDTQYF. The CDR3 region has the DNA TGTGCCAGCACCTACACAGATACGCAGTATTTT.

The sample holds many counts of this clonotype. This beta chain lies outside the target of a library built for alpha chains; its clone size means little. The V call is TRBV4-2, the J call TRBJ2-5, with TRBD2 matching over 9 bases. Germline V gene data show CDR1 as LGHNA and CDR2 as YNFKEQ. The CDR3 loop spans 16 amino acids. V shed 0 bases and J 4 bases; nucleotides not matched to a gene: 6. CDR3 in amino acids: CASSQELGLASETQYF. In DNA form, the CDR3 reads TGTGCCAGCAGCCAAGAGTTGGGACTAGCTTCAGAGACCCAGTACTTC.

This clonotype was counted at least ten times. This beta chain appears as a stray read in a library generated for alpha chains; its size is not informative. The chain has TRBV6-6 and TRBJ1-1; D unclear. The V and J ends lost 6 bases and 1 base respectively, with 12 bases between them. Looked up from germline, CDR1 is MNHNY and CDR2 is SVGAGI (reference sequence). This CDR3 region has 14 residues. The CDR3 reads CASRNRGSNTEAFF. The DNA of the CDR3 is TGTGCCAGCAGAAACCGCGGTTCGAACACTGAAGCTTTCTTT.

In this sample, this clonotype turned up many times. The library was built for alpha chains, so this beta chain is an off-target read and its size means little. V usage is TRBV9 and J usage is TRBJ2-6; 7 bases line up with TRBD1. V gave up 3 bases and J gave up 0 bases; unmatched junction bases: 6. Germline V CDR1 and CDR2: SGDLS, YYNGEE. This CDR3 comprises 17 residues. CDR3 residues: CASSAPQGFSGANVLTF. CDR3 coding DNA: TGTGCCAGCAGCGCTCCACAGGGGTTCTCTGGGGCCAACGTCCTGACTTTC.

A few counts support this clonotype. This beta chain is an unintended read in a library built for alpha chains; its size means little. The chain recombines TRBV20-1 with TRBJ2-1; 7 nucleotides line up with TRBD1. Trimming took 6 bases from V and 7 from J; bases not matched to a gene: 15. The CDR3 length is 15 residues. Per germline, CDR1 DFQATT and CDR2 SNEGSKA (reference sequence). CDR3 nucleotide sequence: TGCAGTGCCCCGCCGCCAGGGGGTTCCGAAAATGAGCAGTTCTTC. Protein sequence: CSAPPPGGSENEQFF.

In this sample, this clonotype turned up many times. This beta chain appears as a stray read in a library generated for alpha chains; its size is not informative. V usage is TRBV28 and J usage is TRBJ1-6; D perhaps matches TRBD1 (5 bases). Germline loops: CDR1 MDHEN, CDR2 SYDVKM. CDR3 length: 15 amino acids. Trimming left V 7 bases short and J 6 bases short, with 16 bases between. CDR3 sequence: CASNSLLGGNSPLHF. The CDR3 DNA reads TGTGCCAGCAACTCCCTGCTTGGGGGTAATTCACCCCTCCACTTT.

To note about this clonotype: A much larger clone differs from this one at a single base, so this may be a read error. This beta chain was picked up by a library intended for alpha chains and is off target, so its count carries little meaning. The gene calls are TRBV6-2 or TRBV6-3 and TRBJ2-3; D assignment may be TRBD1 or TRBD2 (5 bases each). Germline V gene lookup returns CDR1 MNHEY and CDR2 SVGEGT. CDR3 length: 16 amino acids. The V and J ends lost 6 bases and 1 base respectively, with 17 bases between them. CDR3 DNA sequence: TGTGCCAGCAGCACTAGACAGAAGTGGGGCACAGATACGCAGTATTTT. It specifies CASSTRQKWGTDTQYF.

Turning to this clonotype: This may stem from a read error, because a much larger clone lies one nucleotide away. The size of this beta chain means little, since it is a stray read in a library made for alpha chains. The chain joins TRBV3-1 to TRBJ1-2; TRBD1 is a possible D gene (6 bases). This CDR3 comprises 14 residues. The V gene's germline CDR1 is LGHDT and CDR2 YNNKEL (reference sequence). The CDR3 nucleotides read TGTGCCAGCAGCCAACCTACAGGGTTTAATGGCTACTCCTTC. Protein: CASSQPTGFNGYSF.

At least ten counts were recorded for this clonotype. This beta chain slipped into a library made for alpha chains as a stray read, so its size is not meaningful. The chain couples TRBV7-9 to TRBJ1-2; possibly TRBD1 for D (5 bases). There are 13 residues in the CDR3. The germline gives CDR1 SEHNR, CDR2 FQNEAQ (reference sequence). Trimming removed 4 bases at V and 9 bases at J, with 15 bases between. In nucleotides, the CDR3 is TGTGCCAGCAGCTCGTATACAGGTTTTAGCTACACCTTC. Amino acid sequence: CASSSYTGFSYTF.

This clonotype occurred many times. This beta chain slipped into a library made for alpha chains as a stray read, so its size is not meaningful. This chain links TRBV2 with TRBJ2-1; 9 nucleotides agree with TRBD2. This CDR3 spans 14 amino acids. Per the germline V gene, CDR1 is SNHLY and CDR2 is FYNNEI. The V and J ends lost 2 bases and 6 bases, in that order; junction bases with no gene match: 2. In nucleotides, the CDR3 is TGTGCCAGCAGTGAATCAGCGGGGGGCAATGAGCAGTTCTTC. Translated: CASSESAGGNEQFF.

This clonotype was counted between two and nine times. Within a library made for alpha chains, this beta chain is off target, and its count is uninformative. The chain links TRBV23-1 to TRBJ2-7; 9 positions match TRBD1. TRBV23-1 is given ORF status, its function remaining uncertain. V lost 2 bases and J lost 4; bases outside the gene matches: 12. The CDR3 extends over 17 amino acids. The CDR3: CASSQGRDRGTVYEQYF. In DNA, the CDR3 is TGCGCCAGCAGTCAAGGGCGTGACAGGGGGACGGTTTACGAGCAGTACTTC.

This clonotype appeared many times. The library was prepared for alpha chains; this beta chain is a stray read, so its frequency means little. DNA of the CDR3: TGTGCCAGCTGGAGGGGTCGGTATCGGGACGACACTGAAGCTTTCTTT. Amino acid sequence: CASWRGRYRDDTEAFF. The chain links TRBV6-5 to TRBJ1-1; D may be TRBD1 (5 bases). The CDR3 is 16 residues long. V lost 8 bases to trimming and J lost 3 bases, with 22 bases between them. Germline V gene data show CDR1 as MNHEY and CDR2 as SVGAGI.

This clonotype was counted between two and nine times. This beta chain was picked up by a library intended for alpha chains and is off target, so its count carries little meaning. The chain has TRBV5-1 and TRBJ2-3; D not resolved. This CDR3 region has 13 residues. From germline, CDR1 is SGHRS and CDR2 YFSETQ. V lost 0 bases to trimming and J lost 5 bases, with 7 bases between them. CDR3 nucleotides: TGCGCCAGCAGCTTGGAGGGCTTAGATACGCAGTATTTT. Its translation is CASSLEGLDTQYF.

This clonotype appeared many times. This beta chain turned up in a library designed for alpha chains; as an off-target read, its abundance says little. The CDR3 nucleotides read TGTGCCAGCACCGTCAGGGCGGGGGCGATGGATTCACCCCTCCACTTT. It encodes CASTVRAGAMDSPLHF. The rearrangement links TRBV6-5 to TRBJ1-6; D perhaps matches TRBD1 (6 bases). V lost 7 bases, J lost 8 bases, and 21 bases lay in between. This CDR3 comprises 16 residues. Germline V lookup: CDR1 MNHEY, CDR2 SVGAGI.

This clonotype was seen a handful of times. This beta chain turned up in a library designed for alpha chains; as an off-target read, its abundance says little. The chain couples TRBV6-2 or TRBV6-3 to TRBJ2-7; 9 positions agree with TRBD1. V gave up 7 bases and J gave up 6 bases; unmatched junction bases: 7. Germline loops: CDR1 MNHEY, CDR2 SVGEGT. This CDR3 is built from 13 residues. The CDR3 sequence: CASKGTGTGEQYF. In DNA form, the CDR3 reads TGTGCCAGCAAAGGGACAGGGACCGGCGAGCAGTACTTC.

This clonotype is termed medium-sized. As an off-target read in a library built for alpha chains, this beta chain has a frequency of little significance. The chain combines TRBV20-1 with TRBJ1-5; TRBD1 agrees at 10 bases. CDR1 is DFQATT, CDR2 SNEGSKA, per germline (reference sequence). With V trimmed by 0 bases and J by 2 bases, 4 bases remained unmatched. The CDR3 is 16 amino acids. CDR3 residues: CSARDSGTGGNQPQHF. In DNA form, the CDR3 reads TGCAGTGCTAGAGACTCCGGGACAGGGGGCAATCAGCCCCAGCATTTT.

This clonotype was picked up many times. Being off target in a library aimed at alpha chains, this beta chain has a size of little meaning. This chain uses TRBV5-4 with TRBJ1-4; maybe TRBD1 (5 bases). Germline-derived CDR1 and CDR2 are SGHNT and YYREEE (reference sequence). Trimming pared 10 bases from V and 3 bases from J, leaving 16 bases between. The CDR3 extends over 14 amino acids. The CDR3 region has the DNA TGTGCCGCATCTGACGGGACGGCTAATGAAAAACTGTTTTTT. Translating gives CAASDGTANEKLFF.

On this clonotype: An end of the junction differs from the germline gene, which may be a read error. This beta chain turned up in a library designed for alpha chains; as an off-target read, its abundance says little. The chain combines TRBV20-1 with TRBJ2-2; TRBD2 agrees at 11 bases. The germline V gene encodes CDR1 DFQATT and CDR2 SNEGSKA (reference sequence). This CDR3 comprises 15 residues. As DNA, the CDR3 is TGCAGTGCTCTAGCGGGGGGCTCGAACACCAGGGAGCTGTTTTTT. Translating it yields CSALAGGSNTRELFF.